This passage covers 2 T cell receptor beta chains from one sample sequenced in a study of CD8 T cells in cerebrospinal fluid in Alzheimer's disease. Following a re-call of the 10x single-cell sequencing reads, TCRdb has one entry per CDR3 protein and lacks DNA. This listing includes roughly 1,000 distinct CDR3 sequences. Sequenced material: cerebrospinal fluid. The receptors shown here come from a human donor in good health.

By frequency, this clonotype is medium-sized. V gene TRBV11-3 combines with J gene TRBJ2-5; TCRdb lists TRBD2, though no DNA is available to test this call. Germline V lookup: CDR1 SGHNT, CDR2 YENEEA. This CDR3 region has 15 residues. CDR3 in amino acids: CASSGVGAGSVAQYF. Full variable domain (rest looked up from reference TRBV11-3 and TRBJ2-5): EAGVVQSPRYKIIEKKQPVAFWCNPISGHNTLYWYLQNLGQGPELLIRYENEEAVDDSQLPKDRFSAERLKGVDSTLKIQPAELGDSAVYLCASSGVGAGSVAQYFGPGTRLLVL.

Its frequency marks this clonotype as medium-sized. V and J are TRBV28 and TRBJ2-7. Germline V gene data show CDR1 as MDHEN and CDR2 as SYDVKM. This CDR3 contains 12 residues. CDR3 residues: CASNQFAYEQYF.